The rows below give T cell receptor beta chains drawn from one sample of a study of regulatory T cells in long-lasting Graves disease. TCRdb reprocessed the multiplex PCR reads with MiXCR, giving one entry per CDR3 protein. This table holds 350,000 to 500,000 distinct CDR3 sequences, 14% found once. The data were also submitted as part of a second study, on T cells in Graves' hyperthyroidism and ophthalmopathy.

Specimen: peripheral blood mononuclear cells (PBMCs), collected at new diagnosis, from a patient treated with antithyroid drugs. These receptors all stem from a woman aged 50 to 65 with Graves disease. Both conserved end residues are part of each CDR3. Each record gives: V gene, clone size, D gene, J gene, CDR3 protein, CDR3 DNA. A D gene is named only where the DNA matches it firmly. Clone size is shown for a subset of rows, as once, few, many or a class of expanded clone.

>TRBV11-2|-|TRBD1|TRBJ2-3
CASSPTGGAADTQYF
TGTGCCAGCAGCCCCACAGGGGGCGCGGCAGATACGCAGTATTTT
>TRBV3-1|-|TRBD1|TRBJ1-5
CASSQTGIQPQHF
TGTGCCAGCAGCCAGACAGGGATTCAGCCCCAGCATTTT
>TRBV3-1|few|TRBD2|TRBJ2-7
CASRGSGSSYERYF
TGTGCCAGCCGGGGAAGCGGGAGCTCCTACGAGCGGTACTTC
>TRBV30|many|-|TRBJ2-2
CAWMMGHNTGELFF
TGTGCCTGGATGATGGGACATAACACCGGGGAGCTGTTTTTT
>TRBV7-2|many|-|TRBJ2-7
CASSLIDWQGTNEQYF
TGTGCCAGCAGCTTAATCGACTGGCAGGGCACCAACGAGCAGTACTTC
>TRBV19|few|-|TRBJ2-2
CASSIRGRANTGELFF
TGTGCCAGTAGTATAAGAGGGCGAGCGAACACCGGGGAGCTGTTTTTT
>TRBV3-1|few|TRBD2|TRBJ2-1
CASSQNEWVLRDYSYNEQFF
TGTGCCAGCAGCCAAAATGAGTGGGTCTTGCGGGACTACTCCTACAATGAGCAGTTCTTC
>TRBV18|many|TRBD2|TRBJ2-3
CASSRRGTSGSTDTQYF
TGTGCCAGCTCACGCCGGGGGACTAGCGGATCCACAGATACGCAGTATTTT
>TRBV5-1|many|-|TRBJ1-4
CASSLVGPSNEKLFF
TGCGCCAGCAGCTTGGTGGGACCGAGTAATGAAAAACTGTTTTTT
>TRBV6-1|-|TRBD2|TRBJ2-7
CASTQGLAGPYEQYF
TGTGCCAGCACCCAAGGACTAGCGGGACCCTACGAGCAGTACTTC
>TRBV6-1|many|TRBD1|TRBJ1-6
CASATGGNNSPLHF
TGTGCCAGCGCCACAGGGGGGAATAATTCACCCCTCCACTTT
>TRBV6-1|many|-|TRBJ1-3
CASSPVGAHSGNTIYF
TGTGCCAGCAGTCCCGTCGGGGCACACTCTGGAAACACCATATATTTT
>TRBV3-1|many|-|TRBJ2-5
CASSLGHLETQYF
TGTGCCAGCAGCCTAGGACATCTCGAGACCCAGTACTTC
>TRBV7-9|many|-|TRBJ2-3
CASSFGPTDTQYF
TGTGCCAGCAGCTTTGGGCCCACAGATACGCAGTATTTT
>TRBV5-4|many|TRBD1|TRBJ2-5
CASSSGTGYQETQYF
TGTGCCAGCAGCTCCGGGACAGGGTACCAAGAGACCCAGTACTTC
>TRBV7-9|few|-|TRBJ2-4
CASSLGRQYSKHIQYF
TGTGCCAGCAGCTTAGGGCGACAGTACTCCAAACACATTCAGTACTTC
>TRBV6-1|many|-|TRBJ1-5
CASSVESNQPQHF
TGTGCCAGCAGTGTAGAATCGAATCAGCCCCAGCATTTT
>TRBV25-1|few|-|TRBJ2-5
CARRKRAQPQETQYF
TGTGCCAGAAGAAAGAGGGCCCAACCCCAAGAGACCCAGTACTTC
>TRBV6-2/TRBV6-3|many|-|TRBJ2-7
CASSYWGGYEQYF
TGTGCCAGCAGTTACTGGGGTGGCTACGAGCAGTACTTC
>TRBV12-3/TRBV12-4|few|-|TRBJ2-7
CASRDSTYEQYF
TGTGCCAGCAGGGACAGCACCTACGAGCAGTACTTC
>TRBV7-2|few|TRBD2|TRBJ2-7
CASNLGAGDEQYF
TGTGCCAGCAACCTAGGAGCGGGGGACGAGCAGTACTTC
>TRBV10-3|-|TRBD1|TRBJ1-3
CAITRDRAGNTIYF
TGTGCCATCACTCGGGACAGGGCTGGAAACACCATATATTTT
>TRBV5-1|few|-|TRBJ2-7
CASSLDQGSFYEQYF
TGCGCCAGCAGCTTGGATCAGGGTTCTTTTTACGAGCAGTACTTC
>TRBV9|many|-|TRBJ2-7
CASSVSWQLYYEQYF
TGTGCCAGCAGCGTTTCTTGGCAGCTATACTACGAGCAGTACTTC
>TRBV12-3/TRBV12-4|-|TRBD2|TRBJ2-7
CASSYLAGGYVYYEQYF
TGTGCCAGCAGTTACCTAGCGGGAGGTTATGTCTACTACGAGCAGTACTTC
>TRBV24-1|-|TRBD2|TRBJ2-1
CASQAGYYNEQFF
TGTGCCTCTCAAGCGGGATACTACAATGAGCAGTTCTTC
>TRBV5-1|-|-|TRBJ2-1
CASRGASYNEQFF
TGCGCCAGCAGGGGGGCGTCCTACAATGAGCAGTTCTTC
>TRBV12-3/TRBV12-4|-|TRBD1|TRBJ1-3
CASTTTGDGNTIYF
TGTGCCAGCACCACGACAGGGGATGGAAACACCATATATTTT
>TRBV11-1|many|-|TRBJ2-2
CASSWLESGGELFF
TGTGCCAGCAGCTGGTTAGAGAGTGGCGGGGAGCTGTTTTTT
>TRBV19|few|TRBD2|TRBJ2-2
CASSMRGLAAMNTGELFF
TGTGCCAGTAGTATGCGTGGGCTAGCGGCAATGAACACCGGGGAGCTGTTTTTT
>TRBV5-1|many|-|TRBJ2-5
CASSPQEGETQYF
TGCGCCAGCAGCCCACAGGAAGGAGAGACCCAGTACTTC
>TRBV7-6|many|TRBD2|TRBJ2-7
CASSPSGRGGYEQYF
TGTGCCAGCAGCCCCTCCGGGAGGGGGGGCTACGAGCAGTACTTC
>TRBV28|few|TRBD2|TRBJ2-7
CASSLAGEFYEQYF
TGTGCCAGCAGTTTAGCGGGGGAGTTCTACGAGCAGTACTTC
>TRBV28|many|TRBD2|TRBJ2-5
CASSAGTSGMYQETQYF
TGTGCCAGCAGTGCCGGGACTAGCGGGATGTACCAAGAGACCCAGTACTTC
>TRBV28|many|-|TRBJ2-7
CASSPWTDTYEQYF
TGTGCCAGCAGTCCTTGGACGGATACCTACGAGCAGTACTTC
>TRBV5-1|many|-|TRBJ2-1
CASSLVFAEDEQFF
TGCGCCAGCAGCTTGGTATTTGCGGAGGATGAGCAGTTCTTC
>TRBV5-4|few|TRBD2|TRBJ2-1
CASSFDGTSVMQFF
TGTGCCAGCAGCTTTGACGGGACTAGCGTGATGCAGTTCTTC
>TRBV27|many|-|TRBJ2-7
CAILTQPGLNYEQYF
TGTGCCATCTTGACCCAACCGGGACTGAATTACGAGCAGTACTTC
>TRBV19|-|TRBD1|TRBJ2-5
CASSRTGRETQYF
TGTGCCAGTAGCCGGACAGGGCGGGAGACCCAGTACTTC
>TRBV10-3|many|-|TRBJ1-5
CAISESGLGTNQPQHF
TGTGCCATCAGTGAGTCCGGGCTGGGGACCAATCAGCCCCAGCATTTT
>TRBV18|many|-|TRBJ1-1
CASSPTGGMNTEAFF
TGTGCCAGCTCACCAACAGGAGGAATGAACACTGAAGCTTTCTTT
>TRBV30|-|-|TRBJ1-4
CAWSVGAATNEKLFF
TGTGCCTGGAGTGTAGGGGCAGCAACTAATGAAAAACTGTTTTTT
>TRBV20-1|few|TRBD2|TRBJ2-1
CSARAGLAFYNEQFF
TGCAGTGCTAGAGCGGGACTAGCGTTCTACAATGAGCAGTTCTTC
>TRBV7-8|many|TRBD1|TRBJ2-7
CASTRQGIGYEQYF
TGTGCCAGCACACGACAGGGAATAGGCTACGAGCAGTACTTC
>TRBV28|many|-|TRBJ2-7
CASSLISGEQYF
TGTGCCAGCAGTTTAATCAGTGGTGAGCAGTACTTC
>TRBV11-2|-|-|TRBJ1-1
CASSLAWGVAEAFF
TGTGCCAGCAGCTTAGCGTGGGGGGTTGCTGAAGCTTTCTTT
>TRBV5-6|few|TRBD1|TRBJ2-5
CASGAHRGRETQYF
TGTGCCAGCGGTGCACACAGGGGGCGGGAGACCCAGTACTTC
>TRBV9|-|TRBD2|TRBJ2-1
CASSTTSGRAQEQFF
TGTGCCAGCAGCACAACTAGCGGGAGGGCCCAAGAGCAGTTCTTC
>TRBV30|-|-|TRBJ2-5
CAWAIFGETQYF
TGTGCCTGGGCGATATTTGGGGAGACCCAGTACTTC
>TRBV30|few|-|TRBJ2-4
CASSGRQAKNIQYF
TGTGCCTCCTCCGGGCGACAGGCCAAAAACATTCAGTACTTC
>TRBV13|many|-|TRBJ2-1
CASSVMTSYNEQFF
TGTGCCAGCAGCGTTATGACCAGCTACAATGAGCAGTTCTTC
>TRBV12-3/TRBV12-4|many|TRBD2|TRBJ2-1
CASSSLGTSGRNEQFF
TGTGCCAGCAGTTCCCTCGGGACTAGCGGGAGGAATGAGCAGTTCTTC
>TRBV5-1|-|TRBD1|TRBJ2-7
CASSPGQGARDEQYF
TGCGCCAGCAGCCCGGGACAGGGGGCGCGAGACGAGCAGTACTTC